A single T cell receptor beta chain is shown here with its context. This table comes from immunoSEQ multiplex PCR, and its TCRdb copy is limited to in-frame clones, with some not included. The sample shows 450,000 to 500,000 clones, 88% of them seen only once. These data are taken from a study of blood T cell repertoires in COVID-19. Study information: PBMCs, B-cell-depleted T cells, or T cells provided the cDNA or gDNA that made up the material.

This CDR3 is 13 amino acids long. The germline CDR1 and CDR2 sequences are MRHNA and SNTAGT. Trimming left V 7 bases short and J 0 bases short, with 7 bases between. The study recruited people aged about 18 to 90 years across 24 US areas. Grouping used clinical history reported by participants in a survey and questionnaire. This receptor was identified in a woman in her sixties or seventies who had recovered from COVID-19. The sequenced sample was PBMCs or T cells enriched from blood (not recorded which). The V gene is TRBV6-4, the J gene TRBJ1-5; D ambiguous. Here the CDR3 reads CASNNYSNQPQHF. DNA of the CDR3: TGTGCCAGCAACAACTATAGCAATCAGCCCCAGCATTTT.